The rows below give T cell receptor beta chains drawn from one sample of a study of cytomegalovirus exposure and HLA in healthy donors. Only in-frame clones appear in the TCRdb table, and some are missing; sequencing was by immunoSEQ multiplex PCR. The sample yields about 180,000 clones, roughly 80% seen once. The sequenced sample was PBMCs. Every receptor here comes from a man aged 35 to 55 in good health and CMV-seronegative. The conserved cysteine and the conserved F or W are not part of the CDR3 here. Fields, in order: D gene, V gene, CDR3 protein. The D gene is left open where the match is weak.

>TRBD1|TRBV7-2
ASSPTGARGAKNIQY
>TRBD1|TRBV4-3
ASSQFPGQGYGYT
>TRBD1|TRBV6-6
ASKGDRDLTIEQY
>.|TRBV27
ASSSGGYANTGELF
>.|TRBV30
AWTQVLDSLGGYT
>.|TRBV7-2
ASRSQQTDTQY
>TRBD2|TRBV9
ASSDGGADTQY
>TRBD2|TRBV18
ASSPGLLGLAGEQY
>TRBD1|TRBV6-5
ASRRDRLSTGELF
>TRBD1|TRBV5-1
ASSSGQGGTYEQY
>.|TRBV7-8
ASSGGDSYEQY
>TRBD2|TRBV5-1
ASSHGTNDEQF
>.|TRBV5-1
ASSSSEGTEAF
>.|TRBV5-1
ASSSAGSIGQY
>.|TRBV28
ASIGGDVTYNEQF
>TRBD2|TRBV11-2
ASSPGTSGRDNEQF
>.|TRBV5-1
ASSLGSGRNSNQPQH
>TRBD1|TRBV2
ASSTGALDTQY
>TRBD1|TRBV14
ASSPRDRVYSNQPQH
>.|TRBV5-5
ASSPHYMNTEAF
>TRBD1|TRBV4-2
ASSRPDRGQQEKLF
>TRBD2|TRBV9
ASSVAGLVYNEQF
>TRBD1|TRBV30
AWSGDSYEQY
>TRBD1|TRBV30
AWTTGAGGYT
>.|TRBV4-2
ASNGGGTGELF
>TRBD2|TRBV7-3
ASSPGGGRETQY
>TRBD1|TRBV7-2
ASSIGPGQGGGTQY
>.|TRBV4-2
ASSQDRRQETQY
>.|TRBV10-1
ASSDQGGGQPQH